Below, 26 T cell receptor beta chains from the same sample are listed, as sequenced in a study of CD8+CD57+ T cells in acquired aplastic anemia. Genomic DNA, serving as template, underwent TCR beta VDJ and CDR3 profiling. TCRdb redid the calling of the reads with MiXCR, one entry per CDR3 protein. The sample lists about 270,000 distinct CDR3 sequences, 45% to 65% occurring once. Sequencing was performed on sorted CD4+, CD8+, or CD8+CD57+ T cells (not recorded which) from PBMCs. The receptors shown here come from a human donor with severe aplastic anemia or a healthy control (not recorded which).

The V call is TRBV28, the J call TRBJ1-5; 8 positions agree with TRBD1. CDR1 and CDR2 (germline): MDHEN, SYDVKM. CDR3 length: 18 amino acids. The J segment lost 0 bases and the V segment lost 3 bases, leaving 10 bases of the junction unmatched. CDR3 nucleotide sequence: TGTGCCAGCAGTTTGGGCGGGACAGGCATCGATAGCAATCAGCCCCAGCATTTT. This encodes CASSLGGTGIDSNQPQHF.

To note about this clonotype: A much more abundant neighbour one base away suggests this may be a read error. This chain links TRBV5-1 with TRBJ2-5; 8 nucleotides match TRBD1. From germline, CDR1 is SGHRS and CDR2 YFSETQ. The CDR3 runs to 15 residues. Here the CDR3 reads CAGSPGAGGRETQYF. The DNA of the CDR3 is TGCGCCGGCAGCCCCGGGGCAGGGGGCCGAGAGACCCAGTACTTC.

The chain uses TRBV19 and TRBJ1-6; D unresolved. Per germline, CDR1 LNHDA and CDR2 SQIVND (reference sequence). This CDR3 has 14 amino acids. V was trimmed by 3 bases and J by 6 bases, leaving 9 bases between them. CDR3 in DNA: TGTGCCAGTAGTATCCCTCAAGGTAATTCACCCCTCCACTTT. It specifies CASSIPQGNSPLHF.

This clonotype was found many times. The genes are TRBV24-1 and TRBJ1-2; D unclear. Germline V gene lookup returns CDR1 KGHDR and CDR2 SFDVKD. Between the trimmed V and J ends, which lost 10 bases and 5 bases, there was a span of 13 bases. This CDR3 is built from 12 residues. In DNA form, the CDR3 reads TGTGCCACGAGCCCAGGAGGTTATGGCTACACCTTC. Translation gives CATSPGGYGYTF.

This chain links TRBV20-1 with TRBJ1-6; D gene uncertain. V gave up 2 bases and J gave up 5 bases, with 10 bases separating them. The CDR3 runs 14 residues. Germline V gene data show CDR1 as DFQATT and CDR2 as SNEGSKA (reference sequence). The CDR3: CSARLGQNNSPLHF. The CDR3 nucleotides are TGCAGTGCTAGACTCGGGCAGAATAATTCACCCCTCCACTTT.

CDR3 DNA: TGTGCCAGCAGTTCAGGGACTTCCTACGAGCAGTACTTC. Translated, it gives CASSSGTSYEQYF. The chain combines TRBV7-3 with TRBJ2-7; D is perhaps TRBD2 (6 bases). This CDR3 has 13 residues. Trimming stripped 6 bases from V and 1 base from J, with 10 bases between. The germline V gene has CDR1 SGHTA and CDR2 FQGTGA.

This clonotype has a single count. The CDR3 coding sequence is TGTGCCAGCAGCGGTAGCGGTTACTCCTACAATGAGCAGTTCTTC. Amino acids: CASSGSGYSYNEQFF. The chain links TRBV7-9 to TRBJ2-1; the D gene is possibly TRBD2 (6 bases). Trimming pared 5 bases from V and 0 bases from J, leaving 11 bases between. In germline, CDR1 is SEHNR, CDR2 FQNEAQ (reference sequence). The CDR3 is made up of 15 amino acids.

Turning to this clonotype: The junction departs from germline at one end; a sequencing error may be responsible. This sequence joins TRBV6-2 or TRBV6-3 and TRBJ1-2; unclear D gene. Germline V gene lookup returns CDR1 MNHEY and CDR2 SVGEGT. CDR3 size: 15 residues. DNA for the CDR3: TGTGCCAGCAGTTACTCGACGATAACTAACCATGGCTACACCTTC. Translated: CASSYSTITNHGYTF.

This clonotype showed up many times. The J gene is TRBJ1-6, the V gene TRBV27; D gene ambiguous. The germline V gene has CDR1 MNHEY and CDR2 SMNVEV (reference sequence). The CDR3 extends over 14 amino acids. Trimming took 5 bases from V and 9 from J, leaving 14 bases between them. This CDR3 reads CASSPSRLISPLHF. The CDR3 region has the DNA TGTGCCAGCAGTCCAAGTAGACTGATTTCACCCCTCCACTTT.

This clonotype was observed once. The DNA of the CDR3 is TGCGCCAGCGGACAGGCGAGCTCCTACAATGAGCAGTTCTTC. Amino acids: CASGQASSYNEQFF. The chain recombines TRBV5-1 with TRBJ2-1; 7 nucleotides line up with TRBD1. Germline-derived CDR1 and CDR2 are SGHRS and YFSETQ. CDR3 length: 14 amino acids. J was trimmed by 0 bases and V by 7 bases; bases with no gene match: 4.

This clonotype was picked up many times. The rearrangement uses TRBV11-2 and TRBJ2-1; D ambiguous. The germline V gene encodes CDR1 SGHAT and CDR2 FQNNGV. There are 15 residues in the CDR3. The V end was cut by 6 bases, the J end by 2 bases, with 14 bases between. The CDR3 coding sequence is TGTGCCAGCAGAACCCCAAGGGTGGCCTACAATGAGCAGTTCTTC. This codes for CASRTPRVAYNEQFF.

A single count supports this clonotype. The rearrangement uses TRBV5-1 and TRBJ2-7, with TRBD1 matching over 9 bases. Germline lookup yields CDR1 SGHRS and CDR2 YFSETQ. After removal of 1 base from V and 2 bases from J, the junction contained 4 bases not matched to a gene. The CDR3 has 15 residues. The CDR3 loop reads CASSLPQGAAYEQYF. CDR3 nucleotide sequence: TGCGCCAGCAGCTTGCCACAGGGGGCGGCCTACGAGCAGTACTTC.

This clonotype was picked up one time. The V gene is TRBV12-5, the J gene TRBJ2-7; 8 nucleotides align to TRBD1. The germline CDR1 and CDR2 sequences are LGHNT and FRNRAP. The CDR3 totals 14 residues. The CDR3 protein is CASPGQGGSDEQYF. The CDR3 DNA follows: TGTGCCAGCCCAGGACAGGGCGGGTCGGACGAGCAGTACTTC.

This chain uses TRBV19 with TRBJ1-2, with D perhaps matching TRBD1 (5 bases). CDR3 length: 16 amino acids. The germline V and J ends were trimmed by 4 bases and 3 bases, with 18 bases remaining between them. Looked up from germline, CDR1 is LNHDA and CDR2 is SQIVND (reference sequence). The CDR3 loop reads CASSTTGTLTDYGYTF. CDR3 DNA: TGTGCCAGTAGTACTACCGGGACCCTCACTGACTATGGCTACACCTTC.

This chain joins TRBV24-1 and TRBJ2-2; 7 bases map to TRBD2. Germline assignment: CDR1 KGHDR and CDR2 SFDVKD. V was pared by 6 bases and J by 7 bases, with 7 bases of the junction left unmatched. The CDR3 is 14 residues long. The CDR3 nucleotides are TGTGCCACCAGTCTCAGCGGGACGGTCGGGGAGCTGTTTTTT. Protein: CATSLSGTVGELFF.

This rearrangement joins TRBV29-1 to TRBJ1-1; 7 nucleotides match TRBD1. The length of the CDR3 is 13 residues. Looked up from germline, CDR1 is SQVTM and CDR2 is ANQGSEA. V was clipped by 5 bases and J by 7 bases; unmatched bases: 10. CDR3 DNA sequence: TGCAGCGTTCTTGGGGACAGAAGAAGTGAAGCTTTCTTT. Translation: CSVLGDRRSEAFF.

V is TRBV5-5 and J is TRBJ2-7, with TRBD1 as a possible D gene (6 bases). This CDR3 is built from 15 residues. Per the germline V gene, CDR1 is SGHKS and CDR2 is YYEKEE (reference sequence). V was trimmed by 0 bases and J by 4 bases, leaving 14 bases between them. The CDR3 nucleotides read TGTGCCAGCAGCTTGGCTTATCGGACAGAGTACGAGCAGTACTTC. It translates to CASSLAYRTEYEQYF.

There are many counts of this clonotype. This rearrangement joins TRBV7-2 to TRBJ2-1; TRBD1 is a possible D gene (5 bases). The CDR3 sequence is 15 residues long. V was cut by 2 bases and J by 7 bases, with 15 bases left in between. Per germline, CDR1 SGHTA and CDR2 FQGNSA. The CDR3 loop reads CASSLQGSSWNEQFF. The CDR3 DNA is TGTGCCAGCAGCTTACAGGGCTCTTCTTGGAATGAGCAGTTCTTC.

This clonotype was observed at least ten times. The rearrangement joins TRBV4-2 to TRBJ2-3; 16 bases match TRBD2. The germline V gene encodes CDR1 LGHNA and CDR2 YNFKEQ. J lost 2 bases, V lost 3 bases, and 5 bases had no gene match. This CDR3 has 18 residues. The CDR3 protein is CASSQPGLAGGYTDTQYF. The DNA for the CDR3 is TGTGCCAGCAGCCAGCCGGGACTAGCGGGGGGGTACACAGATACGCAGTATTTT.

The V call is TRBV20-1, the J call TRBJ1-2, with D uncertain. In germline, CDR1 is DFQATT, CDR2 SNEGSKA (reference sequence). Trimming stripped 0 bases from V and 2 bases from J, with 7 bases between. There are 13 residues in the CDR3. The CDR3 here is CSARDTRNYGYTF. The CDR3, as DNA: TGCAGTGCTAGAGATACACGAAACTATGGCTACACCTTC.

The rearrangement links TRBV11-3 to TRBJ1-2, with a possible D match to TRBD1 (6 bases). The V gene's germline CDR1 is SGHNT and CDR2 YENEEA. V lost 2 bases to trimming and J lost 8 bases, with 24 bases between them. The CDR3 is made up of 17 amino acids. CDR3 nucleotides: TGTGCCAGCAGCTTAAGCCTGTCCGTCAGGGGACGCGAAGGCTACACCTTC. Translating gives CASSLSLSVRGREGYTF.

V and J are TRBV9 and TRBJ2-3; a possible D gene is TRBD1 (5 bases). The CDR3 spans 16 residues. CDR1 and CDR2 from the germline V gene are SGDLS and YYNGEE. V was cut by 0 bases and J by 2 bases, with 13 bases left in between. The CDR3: CASSVGKTDHTDTQYF. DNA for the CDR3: TGTGCCAGCAGCGTAGGTAAGACAGACCACACAGATACGCAGTATTTT.

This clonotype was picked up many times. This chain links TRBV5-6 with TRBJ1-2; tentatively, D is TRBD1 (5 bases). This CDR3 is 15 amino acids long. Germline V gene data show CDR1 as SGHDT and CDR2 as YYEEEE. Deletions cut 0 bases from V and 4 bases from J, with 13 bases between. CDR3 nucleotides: TGTGCCAGCAGCTTGGAATGGCGGGGGGGCTATGGCTACACCTTC. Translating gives CASSLEWRGGYGYTF.

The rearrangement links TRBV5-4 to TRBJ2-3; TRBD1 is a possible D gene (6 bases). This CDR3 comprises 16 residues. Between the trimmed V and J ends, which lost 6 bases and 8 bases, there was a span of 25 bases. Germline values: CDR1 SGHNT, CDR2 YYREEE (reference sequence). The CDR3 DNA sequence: TGTGCCAGCATCACCTCCCCCCCTCAGGTGGGGGCTACGCAGTATTTT. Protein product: CASITSPPQVGATQYF.

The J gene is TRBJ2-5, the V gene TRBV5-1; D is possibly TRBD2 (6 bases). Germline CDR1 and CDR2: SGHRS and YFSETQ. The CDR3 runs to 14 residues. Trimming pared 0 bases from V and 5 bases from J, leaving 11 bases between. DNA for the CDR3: TGCGCCAGCAGCTTGGAGAGGGAGGTCGAGACCCAGTACTTC. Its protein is CASSLEREVETQYF.

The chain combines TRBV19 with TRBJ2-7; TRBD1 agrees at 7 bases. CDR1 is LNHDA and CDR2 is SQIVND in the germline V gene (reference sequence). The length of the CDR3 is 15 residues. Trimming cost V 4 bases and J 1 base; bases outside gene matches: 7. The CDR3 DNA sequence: TGTGCCAGTAGTACCTCGACAGGGTTTTCCTACGAGCAGTACTTC. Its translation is CASSTSTGFSYEQYF.